A selection of T cell receptor beta chains follows, all from one sample in a study of cytomegalovirus exposure and HLA in healthy donors. Data came from immunoSEQ multiplex PCR; TCRdb stores just in-frame clones and leaves some out. The sample consists of approximately 84,000 clones, 70% to 80% of them appearing once. Input material: PBMCs. The receptors here all came from a man in his forties or fifties in good health and CMV-seropositive. Both conserved end residues are part of each CDR3. The D gene is left open where the match is weak. Expanded clones get a size class; other rows say once, few or many, or leave the size out.

>.|17|TRBJ2-2|TRBV5-4|TRBD2
CASSLKTSGIHTGELFF
TGTGCCAGCAGCTTGAAGACTAGCGGGATCCACACCGGGGAGCTGTTTTTT
>once|14|TRBJ1-2|TRBV6-5|TRBD1
CATASPGTGVGYTF
TGTGCCACCGCTTCTCCCGGGACAGGGGTTGGCTACACCTTC
>.|14|TRBJ2-1|TRBV4-2|.
CASSQDSLSLEQFF
TGTGCCAGCAGCCAAGACTCCTTATCCCTTGAGCAGTTCTTC
>.|13|TRBJ1-4|TRBV27|.
CASSFAGNEKLFF
TGTGCCAGCAGTTTTGCAGGAAATGAAAAACTGTTTTTT
>.|19|TRBJ2-1|TRBV19|.
CASSIAFYENRDVRNEQFF
TGTGCCAGTAGTATAGCTTTCTACGAAAACAGGGACGTAAGGAATGAGCAGTTCTTC
>.|15|TRBJ2-1|TRBV9|.
CASSVDTNSYNEQFF
TGTGCCAGCAGCGTGGACACCAACTCCTACAATGAGCAGTTCTTC
>.|14|TRBJ1-4|TRBV5-1|.
CASSLWQGSEKLFF
TGCGCCAGCAGCCTGTGGCAGGGCTCAGAAAAACTGTTTTTT
>few|14|TRBJ2-1|TRBV11-2|.
CASSLAIAGNEQFF
TGTGCCAGCAGCTTAGCAATAGCAGGGAACGAGCAGTTCTTC
>.|14|TRBJ2-5|TRBV5-1|.
CASSLASYQETQYF
TGCGCCAGCAGCTTGGCCTCGTACCAAGAGACCCAGTACTTC
>.|13|TRBJ2-7|TRBV30|TRBD2
CALTSGGQYEQYF
TGTGCCTTAACTAGCGGGGGCCAATACGAGCAGTACTTC
>few|14|TRBJ1-2|TRBV5-6|.
CASSLAFGGAGYTF
TGTGCCAGCAGCTTGGCCTTCGGGGGTGCTGGCTACACCTTC
>.|16|TRBJ2-5|TRBV5-1|TRBD2
CASSPAGGGRQETQYF
TGCGCCAGCAGCCCCGCGGGCGGGGGGCGGCAAGAGACCCAGTACTTC
>few|16|TRBJ2-2|TRBV5-4|TRBD1
CASSLKNRGRSGELFF
TGTGCCAGCAGCTTGAAGAACAGGGGGCGATCCGGGGAGCTGTTTTTT
>.|15|TRBJ2-1|TRBV6-1|.
CASRQGGSSYNEQFF
TGTGCCAGCAGACAGGGCGGGAGCTCCTACAATGAGCAGTTCTTC